The T cell receptor beta chain under discussion was sequenced for a study of cytomegalovirus exposure and HLA in healthy donors. Background on the study: There were some 81 million unique TCRs (from HLA-typed donors) in an early data release.

The length of the CDR3 is 15 residues. The V segment lost 0 bases and the J segment 9 bases; nucleotides outside the gene matches: 9. The germline CDR1 and CDR2 sequences are SGDLS and YYNGEE. With respect to this clone: Its antigen is not known.

General study points: Analysis was carried out at a later point, and it linked a missense DCLRE1C variant to TCR beta V- and J-gene trimming. An ancestry cluster, one associated with Asian ancestry, reportedly showed fewer N-insertions than the approximately 660-donor mean in a later analysis. Fewer than 20,000 TCR beta sequences were associated with HLA alleles at 0.05 false discovery rate in a later analysis.

60 Vbeta and 13 Jbeta primers were used in PCR. Using immunoSEQ multiplex PCR, the repertoire was profiled, and TCRdb retains in-frame clones only, with some absent. The sample has some 170,000 clones; roughly 79% are singletons. This clonotype was obtained from a man aged 35-49 years in good health and CMV-seropositive. This chain links TRBV9 with TRBJ2-5, with 9 positions matching TRBD2. Material for sequencing was PBMCs. DNA for the CDR3: TGTGCCAGCAGCGTAGCTCCGGGACTAGCAATCCCCCAGTACTTC. It yields the protein CASSVAPGLAIPQYF.